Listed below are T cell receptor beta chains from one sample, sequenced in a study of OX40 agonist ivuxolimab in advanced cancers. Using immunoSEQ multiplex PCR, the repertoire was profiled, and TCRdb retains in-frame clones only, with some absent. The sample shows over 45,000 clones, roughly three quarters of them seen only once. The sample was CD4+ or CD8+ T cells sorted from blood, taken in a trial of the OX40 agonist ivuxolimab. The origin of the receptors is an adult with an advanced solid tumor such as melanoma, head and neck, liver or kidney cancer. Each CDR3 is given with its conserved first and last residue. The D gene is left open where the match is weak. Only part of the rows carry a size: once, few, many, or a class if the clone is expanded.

CASSAGQGSRNQPQHF,TGTGCCAGCAGCGCGGGACAGGGATCTCGAAATCAGCCCCAGCATTTT,once,TRBD1,TRBJ1-5,TRBV7-2
CASSPQIEGETQYF,TGTGCCAGCAGCCCACAGATCGAAGGAGAGACCCAGTACTTC,-,-,TRBJ2-5,TRBV9
CASSPNFKSTGSNEKLFF,TGTGCCAGCTCACCCAACTTTAAATCGACAGGCAGTAATGAAAAACTGTTTTTT,-,-,TRBJ1-4,TRBV18
CASSPHSGRAYEQYF,TGTGCCAGCAGCCCCCACAGCGGGAGGGCCTACGAGCAGTACTTC,few,TRBD2,TRBJ2-7,TRBV11-2
CASSSPAPGGAFF,TGTGCCAGCAGTTCACCGGCCCCGGGGGGGGCTTTCTTT,-,-,TRBJ1-1,TRBV6-1
CASRTSSTDTQYF,TGTGCCAGCAGGACTAGCTCCACAGATACGCAGTATTTT,-,TRBD2,TRBJ2-3,TRBV7-8
CASSLGQPTDTQYF,TGTGCCAGCAGCCTGGGACAGCCCACAGATACGCAGTATTTT,-,TRBD1,TRBJ2-3,TRBV11-3
CASSPGTLNYGYTF,TGTGCCAGCAGCCCCGGGACCCTGAACTATGGCTACACCTTC,-,-,TRBJ1-2,TRBV7-2
CASSLDSNQPQHF,TGTGCCAGCAGCCTCGATAGCAATCAGCCCCAGCATTTT,few,-,TRBJ1-5,TRBV7-9
CASSPLLAGVNEQYF,TGTGCCAGCAGTCCGCTACTAGCGGGAGTCAACGAGCAGTACTTC,medium-sized,TRBD2,TRBJ2-7,TRBV28
CASSYSGQGNGYTF,TGTGCCAGCAGTTACTCCGGACAGGGGAATGGCTACACCTTC,once,TRBD1,TRBJ1-2,TRBV6-5
CASSLAKSYEQYF,TGTGCCAGCAGCTTGGCCAAGTCCTACGAGCAGTACTTC,-,-,TRBJ2-7,TRBV5-4
CASSGTRQETQYF,TGTGCCAGCAGTGGGACTCGACAAGAGACCCAGTACTTC,-,-,TRBJ2-5,TRBV2
CASQGAWSVEQYF,TGTGCCAGCCAGGGGGCATGGTCGGTCGAGCAGTACTTC,-,TRBD1,TRBJ2-7,TRBV6-1
CASSLYGESPLHF,TGTGCCAGCAGCTTATACGGGGAATCACCCCTCCACTTT,-,-,TRBJ1-6,TRBV5-6
CASSPWFTGELFF,TGTGCCAGCAGTCCCTGGTTCACCGGGGAGCTGTTTTTT,-,-,TRBJ2-2,TRBV27
CASRQTYEQYF,TGTGCCAGCCGACAGACCTACGAGCAGTACTTC,-,-,TRBJ2-7,TRBV6-5
CASSRLAGGRSEQYF,TGTGCCAGCAGTCGACTAGCGGGAGGGCGGAGCGAGCAGTACTTC,-,TRBD2,TRBJ2-7,TRBV6-6
CASRDIRGRHNEQFF,TGCGCCAGCAGAGATATCCGCGGGAGACACAATGAGCAGTTCTTC,-,TRBD2,TRBJ2-1,TRBV5-1